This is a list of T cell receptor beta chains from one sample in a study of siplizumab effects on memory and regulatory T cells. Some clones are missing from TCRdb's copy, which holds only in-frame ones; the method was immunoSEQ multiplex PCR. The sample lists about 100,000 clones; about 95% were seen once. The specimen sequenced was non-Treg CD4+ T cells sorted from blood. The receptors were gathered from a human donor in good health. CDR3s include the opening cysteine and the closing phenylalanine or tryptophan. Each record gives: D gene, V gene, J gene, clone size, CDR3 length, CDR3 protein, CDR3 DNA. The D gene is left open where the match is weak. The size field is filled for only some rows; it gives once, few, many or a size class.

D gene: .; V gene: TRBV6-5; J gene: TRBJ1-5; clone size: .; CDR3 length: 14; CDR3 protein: CASSTDGRPTKLHF; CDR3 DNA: TGTGCCAGCAGTACCGACGGACGTCCTACTAAATTGCATTTT
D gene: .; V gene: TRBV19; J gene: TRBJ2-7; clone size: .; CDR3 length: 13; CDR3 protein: CASSIDTGYEQYF; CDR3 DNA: TGTGCCAGTAGTATAGATACAGGGTACGAGCAGTACTTC
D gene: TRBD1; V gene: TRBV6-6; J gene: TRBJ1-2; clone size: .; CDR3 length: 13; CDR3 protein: CASSYGQGGSYTF; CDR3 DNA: TGTGCCAGCAGTTACGGTCAGGGGGGGAGCTACACCTTC
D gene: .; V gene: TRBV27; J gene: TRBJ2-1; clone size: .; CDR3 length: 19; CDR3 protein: CASRGTGLIAGFAYNEQFF; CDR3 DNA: TGTGCCAGCAGAGGGACAGGGTTGATAGCGGGATTTGCCTACAATGAGCAGTTCTTC
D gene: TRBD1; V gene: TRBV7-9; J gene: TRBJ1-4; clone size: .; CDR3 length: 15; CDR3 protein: CASSFGQGADEKLFF; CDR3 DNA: TGTGCCAGCAGTTTCGGACAGGGGGCGGACGAAAAACTGTTTTTT
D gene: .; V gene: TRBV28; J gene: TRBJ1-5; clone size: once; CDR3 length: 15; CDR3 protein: CASSFGRLRNQPQHF; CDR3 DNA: TGTGCCAGCAGTTTTGGACGGCTCCGCAATCAGCCCCAGCATTTT
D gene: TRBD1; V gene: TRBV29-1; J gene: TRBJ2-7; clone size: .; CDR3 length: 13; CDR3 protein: CSVVIQGAGEQYF; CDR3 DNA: TGCAGCGTTGTTATCCAGGGGGCGGGGGAGCAGTACTTC
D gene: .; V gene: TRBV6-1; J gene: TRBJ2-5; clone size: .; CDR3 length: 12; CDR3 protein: CASSEGAETQYF; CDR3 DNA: TGTGCCAGCAGTGAGGGGGCAGAGACCCAGTACTTC
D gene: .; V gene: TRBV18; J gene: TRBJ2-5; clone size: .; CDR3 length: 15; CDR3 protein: CASSPPSGGTETQYF; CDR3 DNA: TGTGCCAGCTCACCACCGTCGGGGGGCACGGAGACCCAGTACTTC
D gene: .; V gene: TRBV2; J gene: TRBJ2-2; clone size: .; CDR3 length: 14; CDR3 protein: CASSDWVTTGELFF; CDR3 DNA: TGTGCCAGCAGTGATTGGGTAACCACCGGGGAGCTGTTTTTT
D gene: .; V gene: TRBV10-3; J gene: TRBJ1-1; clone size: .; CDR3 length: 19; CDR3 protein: CAISDYPMSQTGRGTEAFF; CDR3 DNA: TGTGCCATCAGTGATTACCCTATGTCCCAAACAGGGAGGGGCACTGAAGCTTTCTTT